The 16 T cell receptor beta chains below were found in one sample sequenced in a study of CD8+ T cells in alopecia areata. Sample treatment: oral pan-JAK inhibitor, 5-10 mg twice daily. Isolated RNA was reverse transcribed into cDNA used as the sequencing template. Profiling relied on immunoSEQ multiplex PCR, and the TCRdb table lists in-frame clones only, not all of them. The table records some 180,000 clones, roughly 53% of them present only once. Sample: CD8+ T cells sorted from blood, taken at week 24, from a patient treated with tofacitinib. Receptor source: a human donor with alopecia areata.

There are a few counts of this clone. The genes are TRBV4-3 and TRBJ2-7; no reliable D call. The CDR3 totals 14 residues. V was cut by 0 bases and J by 3 bases, with 9 bases left in between. Germline V gives CDR1 LGHNA, CDR2 YSLEER. The CDR3 nucleotides read TGCGCCAGCAGCCAAGATGCGAGGCACTACGAGCAGTACTTC. Its translation is CASSQDARHYEQYF.

This clone was seen a handful of times. The CDR3 DNA sequence: TGTGCCAGCAGTTTGGGGGCTACTTTTTTCGATGAGCAGTTCTTC. Residues: CASSLGATFFDEQFF. The chain couples TRBV27 to TRBJ2-1; possible D gene TRBD1, 6 bases. Germline V lookup: CDR1 MNHEY, CDR2 SMNVEV (reference sequence). The CDR3 is 15 amino acids. The germline V and J ends were trimmed by 3 bases and 8 bases, with 17 bases remaining between them.

J is TRBJ2-1 and V is TRBV29-1; TRBD1 matches at 10 bases. J gave up 7 bases and V 6 bases, and 6 bases lay outside the gene matches. The CDR3 sequence is 13 residues long. Germline assignment: CDR1 SQVTM and CDR2 ANQGSEA. CDR3 region: CSVRSGQGNEQFF. Written as DNA, the CDR3 is TGCAGCGTCCGATCGGGACAGGGGAATGAGCAGTTCTTC.

The chain combines TRBV6-5 with TRBJ2-7, with 10 bases lining up with TRBD1. J gave up 1 base and V 6 bases, and 6 bases lay outside the gene matches. Germline CDR1 and CDR2: MNHEY and SVGAGI. CDR3 length: 15 amino acids. The CDR3 region has the DNA TGTGCCAGCAGGGGGACAGGGGAGGAATCCTACGAGCAGTACTTC. Protein product: CASRGTGEESYEQYF.

The genes are TRBV7-8 and TRBJ1-6; D is uncertain. V was pared by 1 base and J by 8 bases, with 15 bases between. This CDR3 has 16 residues. Germline V gives CDR1 SGHVS, CDR2 FQNEAQ. CDR3 in amino acids: CASSLGTRGGYSPLHF. The DNA for the CDR3 is TGTGCCAGCAGCTTAGGGACCCGGGGAGGGTATTCACCCCTCCACTTT.

For this clone: This CDR3 is also generated by other DNA sequences in the sample. The rearrangement links TRBV5-6 to TRBJ1-5, with D uncertain. The CDR3 spans 12 residues. V gave up 4 bases and J gave up 3 bases, with 5 bases separating them. Germline loops: CDR1 SGHDT, CDR2 YYEEEE. CDR3 sequence: CASSLLNQPQHF. The CDR3 bases are TGTGCCAGCAGCCTACTCAATCAGCCCCAGCATTTT.

The sample holds a few counts of this clone. The rearrangement uses TRBV14 and TRBJ2-6; D uncertain. Trimming removed 4 bases at V and 2 bases at J, with 9 bases between. The CDR3 is made up of 15 amino acids. The germline CDR1 and CDR2 sequences are SGHDN and FVKESK. CDR3 in amino acids: CASSLTETGANVLTF. CDR3 coding DNA: TGTGCCAGCAGCCTAACAGAGACTGGGGCCAACGTCCTGACTTTC.

The chain is built from TRBV2 and TRBJ2-3; maybe TRBD1 (5 bases). Per the germline V gene, CDR1 is SNHLY and CDR2 is FYNNEI. The CDR3 sequence is 15 residues long. Trimming removed 4 bases at V and 0 bases at J, with 11 bases between. The CDR3 spells CASSVQGGSTDTQYF. The CDR3 DNA is TGTGCCAGCAGTGTCCAGGGTGGGAGCACAGATACGCAGTATTTT.

Only a few counts were recorded for this clone. The J gene is TRBJ2-7, the V gene TRBV30, with D uncertain. V lost 0 bases to trimming and J lost 0 bases, with 6 bases between them. The CDR3 sequence is 13 residues long. Germline CDR1 is GTSNPN and CDR2 is SVGIG (reference sequence). The CDR3 sequence: CAWSVGNSYEQYF. The CDR3 DNA reads TGTGCCTGGAGTGTTGGCAACTCCTACGAGCAGTACTTC.

The table lists this clone with a few counts. V is TRBV29-1 and J is TRBJ1-1; 9 nucleotides align to TRBD1. This CDR3 spans 14 amino acids. Germline V gene lookup returns CDR1 SQVTM and CDR2 ANQGSEA. V trimming: 6 bases; J trimming: 1 base; junction bases outside the gene matches: 6. This CDR3 is CSVRGQGTNTEAFF. The CDR3 DNA reads TGCAGCGTGAGAGGACAGGGGACGAACACTGAAGCTTTCTTT.

The V and J genes are TRBV7-7 and TRBJ2-3; D gene ambiguous. The CDR3 length is 13 residues. The V gene lost 1 base and the J gene lost 2 bases, with 4 bases spanning the gap. Germline V gene data show CDR1 as SSHAT and CDR2 as FNYEAQ (reference sequence). The CDR3 spells CASSLGLTDTQYF. CDR3 DNA sequence: TGTGCCAGCAGCTTAGGGCTCACAGATACGCAGTATTTT.

The chain recombines TRBV2 with TRBJ1-2, with D unresolved. Per the germline V gene, CDR1 is SNHLY and CDR2 is FYNNEI. The CDR3 contains 11 residues. V shed 5 bases and J shed 7 bases, with 8 bases lying between them. The CDR3 here is CASSSGRGYTF. CDR3 DNA sequence: TGTGCCAGCAGTAGTGGACGTGGCTACACCTTC.

This clone was detected a few times. The chain has TRBV29-1 and TRBJ1-2; D ambiguous. In germline, CDR1 is SQVTM, CDR2 ANQGSEA. Trimming left V 8 bases short and J 6 bases short, with 19 bases between. This CDR3 has 13 amino acids. DNA for the CDR3: TGCAGCTTCACCTTGGGCAGACGGGATGGCTACACCTTC. Translation gives CSFTLGRRDGYTF.

About this clone itself: Other DNA sequences from this sample encode an identical CDR3 as well. This sequence joins TRBV30 and TRBJ2-3; no definite D call. Germline loops: CDR1 GTSNPN, CDR2 SVGIG (reference sequence). V was clipped by 0 bases and J by 6 bases, with 4 bases between them. The CDR3 is 11 residues long. In DNA, the CDR3 is TGTGCCTGGAGTGTTGGCGATACGCAGTATTTT. This gives the protein CAWSVGDTQYF.

J is TRBJ1-1 and V is TRBV29-1, with 8 positions matching TRBD1. Losses at the gene ends were 0 bases for V and 0 bases for J; bases not matched to a gene: 6. Per germline, CDR1 SQVTM and CDR2 ANQGSEA. The CDR3 is made up of 16 amino acids. CDR3 nucleotides: TGCAGCGTTGAAGATAAAGACAGGGGAATGAACACTGAAGCTTTCTTT. Translated: CSVEDKDRGMNTEAFF.

The genes are TRBV4-1 and TRBJ1-1; possibly TRBD1 for D (6 bases). Trimming shortened V by 0 bases and J by 6 bases, and 14 bases separated the two germline ends. Germline CDR1 and CDR2: MGHRA and YSYEKL. The CDR3 contains 15 residues. The CDR3 loop reads CASSQEGGREAEAFF. Here the CDR3 DNA reads TGCGCCAGCAGCCAAGAAGGGGGGCGAGAGGCTGAAGCTTTCTTT.